This paragraph reports one T cell receptor (beta chain). Its specificity is not known. The CDR3 is made up of 13 amino acids. V lost 3 bases, J lost 3 bases, and 8 bases lay in between. This entry comes from a study of T cell repertoires in cytomegalovirus infection. Study in general: Peptides in the study included HLA-C-restricted and HLA-B-restricted CMV epitopes. CMV infection and matching HLA type were both indicated by public TCR beta signatures.

Overall study findings and caveats: Dominating the ex vivo response were TCR beta clonotypes that were CMV-specific and HLA-C-restricted. Accumulated public TCR beta family frequency recognized individuals carrying CMV together with the relevant HLA.

Each CDR3 protein gets one entry after TCRdb re-called the reads with MiXCR. The profile shows 450,000 to 600,000 distinct CDR3 sequences, around 30% of them singletons. The receptor's source is a human donor in good health (CMV status not recorded). Some clones in this sample may be carry-over from other donors' samples. The rearrangement joins TRBV12-3 or TRBV12-4 to TRBJ1-2; no clear D gene. Source: cultured PBMCs, taken from culture after CMV antigen stimulation. The CDR3 DNA reads TGTGCCAGCAGTTTGCACGGTGACTATGGCTACACCTTC. Its translation: CASSLHGDYGYTF.